This record covers a single T cell receptor beta chain. This sample was included in a study of cytomegalovirus exposure and HLA in healthy donors. The PCR ran on 60 Vbeta and 13 Jbeta primers. The assay was immunoSEQ multiplex PCR, and TCRdb's table has in-frame clones only and misses some. The sample lists 90,000 to 150,000 clones; 82% were seen once. Germline V gene data show CDR1 as MNHEY and CDR2 as SVGAGI. The ends were cut back, 6 bases at V and 3 bases at J, with 12 bases in the middle. The CDR3 covers 14 residues. Sequenced material: PBMCs. The sequence came from a woman aged 18-30 years in good health and CMV-seronegative. The chain carries TRBV6-5 and TRBJ1-5; TRBD1 might be the D (6 bases). The CDR3 sequence: CASRQDSSNQPQHF. CDR3 nucleotide sequence: TGTGCCAGCAGACAGGACAGCTCCAATCAGCCCCAGCATTTT.